This TCR beta chain is drawn from a study of human T cells and chemical hapten exposure. Regarding time point: patch test 2, 6 weeks after DPC sensitization. Treatment in this sample: therapeutic diphenylcyclopropenone sensitization with weekly scalp DPC. TCRdb reanalysed the RACE reads using MiXCR and keeps one entry per CDR3 protein. The sample shows about 380,000 distinct CDR3 sequences, about 6% of them seen only once. The ends lost 5 bases at V and 4 bases at J; junction bases unmatched: 11. The germline CDR1 and CDR2 sequences are SGHTA and FQGNSA. The CDR3 has 16 residues. The input for sequencing was whole blood, taken in connection with sensitization to the hapten diphenylcyclopropenone (DPC). The V gene is TRBV7-2, the J gene TRBJ2-3, with 8 positions matching TRBD2. The source of this sequence is a woman under 30 with alopecia areata. Some clones in this sample may be carry-over from other donors' samples. CDR3 loop: CASSALLAVVADTQYF. In nucleotides, the CDR3 is TGTGCCAGCAGCGCCCTACTAGCGGTAGTCGCAGATACGCAGTATTTT.